The 10 T cell receptor beta chains presented below share a single source sample, sequenced in a study of shared clonotypes between healthy human individuals. Profiling relied on immunoSEQ multiplex PCR, and the TCRdb table lists in-frame clones only, not all of them. The table records fewer than 1.6 million clones, about 98.5% of them present only once. The sequenced sample was naive CD4+ T cells sorted from blood. Subset denoted: CD45RA+ positively selected. These receptors were obtained from a man aged 25-40 years in good health.

The V and J genes are TRBV28 and TRBJ1-2; 7 nucleotides match TRBD1. The CDR3 is 15 residues long. Germline CDR1 MDHEN, CDR2 SYDVKM. V lost 6 bases and J lost 5; bases outside the gene matches: 12. The CDR3 protein is CASREQGLRGYGYTF. CDR3 DNA: TGTGCCAGCAGGGAACAGGGGCTACGGGGATATGGCTACACCTTC.

V usage is TRBV6-4 and J usage is TRBJ2-1, with 15 positions matching TRBD2. Germline CDR1 MRHNA, CDR2 SNTAGT. Trimming cost V 6 bases and J 6 bases; bases outside gene matches: 9. The CDR3 contains 17 residues. The CDR3 loop reads CASSPRTSGRALNEQFF. Here the CDR3 DNA reads TGTGCCAGCAGCCCTAGGACTAGCGGGAGGGCCCTCAATGAGCAGTTCTTC.

The chain combines TRBV4-3 with TRBJ2-3; D possibly corresponds to TRBD1 (5 bases). V shed 0 bases and J shed 5 bases, with 18 bases lying between them. Germline-derived CDR1 and CDR2 are LGHNA and YSLEER. The CDR3 length is 17 residues. DNA of the CDR3: TGCGCCAGCAGCCAAGATCCCCCGGGCAGGGCAGGAGATACGCAGTATTTT. The encoded protein is CASSQDPPGRAGDTQYF.

The V gene is TRBV2, the J gene TRBJ1-2; a weak D match, TRBD1 (5 bases). Germline CDR1 is SNHLY and CDR2 is FYNNEI. Trimming stripped 10 bases from V and 7 bases from J, with 16 bases between. The CDR3 has 12 amino acids. The DNA for the CDR3 is TGTGCCACCTGGGGCCAGGCCGGTGGCTACACCTTC. It codes for CATWGQAGGYTF.

The chain has TRBV5-4 and TRBJ2-7; D uncertain. CDR1 is SGHNT, CDR2 YYREEE, per germline (reference sequence). The CDR3 covers 13 residues. The germline V and J ends were trimmed by 3 bases and 0 bases, with 7 bases remaining between them. For the CDR3, the DNA is TGTGCCAGCAGCTCGAAACCCTCCTACGAGCAGTACTTC. It yields the protein CASSSKPSYEQYF.

This clone was observed a single time. V is TRBV6-5 and J is TRBJ1-3, with D possibly being TRBD1 (6 bases). V lost 6 bases and J 8 bases, leaving 14 bases between the germline ends. Looked up from germline, CDR1 is MNHEY and CDR2 is SVGAGI. This CDR3 is built from 13 residues. DNA of the CDR3: TGTGCCAGCAGACAGGGTGTAGGAGACACCATATATTTT. It yields the protein CASRQGVGDTIYF.

The DNA of the CDR3 is TGTGCCAGTAGTATCGGTGGCTGGCTGAACACTGAAGCTTTCTTT. Amino acid sequence: CASSIGGWLNTEAFF. This sequence joins TRBV19 and TRBJ1-1; D is ambiguous. The CDR3 contains 15 residues. V dropped 3 bases and J dropped 0 bases, with 11 bases sitting between them. CDR1 LNHDA and CDR2 SQIVND come from the germline V gene (reference sequence).

The chain employs TRBV2 and TRBJ1-5; D unclear. V was clipped by 6 bases and J by 5 bases, with 8 bases between them. CDR3 length: 12 residues. Germline CDR1 and CDR2: SNHLY and FYNNEI. Written as DNA, the CDR3 is TGTGCCAGCAGCCCCGGGGATCAGCCCCAGCATTTT. It specifies CASSPGDQPQHF.

This chain links TRBV7-9 with TRBJ2-7; the D gene is possibly TRBD1 (5 bases). Germline CDR1 SEHNR, CDR2 FQNEAQ (reference sequence). CDR3 length equals 13 residues. V was cut by 4 bases and J by 6 bases, with 13 bases left in between. The CDR3 coding sequence is TGTGCCAGCAGCTCCGTGTTAGGGGCCGAGCAGTACTTC. It specifies CASSSVLGAEQYF.

The chain has TRBV14 and TRBJ1-1; 10 bases align to TRBD1. Germline values: CDR1 SGHDN, CDR2 FVKESK. The CDR3 covers 18 residues. J was trimmed by 11 bases and V by 2 bases; bases with no gene match: 20. CDR3 sequence: CASSQPGQGINTEAGAFF. The CDR3 DNA reads TGTGCCAGCAGCCAACCGGGACAGGGGATTAACACTGAAGCGGGGGCTTTCTTT.